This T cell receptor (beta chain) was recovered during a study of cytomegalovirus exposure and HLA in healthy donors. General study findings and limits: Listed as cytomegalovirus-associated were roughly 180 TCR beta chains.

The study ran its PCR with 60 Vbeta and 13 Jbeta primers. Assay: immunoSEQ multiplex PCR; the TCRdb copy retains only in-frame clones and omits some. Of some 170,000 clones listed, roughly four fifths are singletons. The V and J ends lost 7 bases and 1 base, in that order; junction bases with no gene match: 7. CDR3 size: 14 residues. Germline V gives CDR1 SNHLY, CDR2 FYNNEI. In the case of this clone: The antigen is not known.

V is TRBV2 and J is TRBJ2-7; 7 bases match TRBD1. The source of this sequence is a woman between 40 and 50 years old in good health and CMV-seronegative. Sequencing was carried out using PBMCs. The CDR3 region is CASIGTVLSYEQYF. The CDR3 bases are TGTGCCAGCATAGGGACAGTCCTTTCCTACGAGCAGTACTTC.